These 12 T cell receptor beta chains came from one sample sequenced in a study of T cells after yellow fever vaccination. TCRdb reprocessed the 5' RACE reads via MiXCR and lists one record per CDR3 protein. The repertoire consists of 200,000 to 300,000 distinct CDR3 sequences, with 6% to 7.5% occurring once and the leading ten covering approximately 0.85%. The source was CD4+ T cells sorted from PBMCs, collected 15 days after the yellow fever booster vaccination. These receptors were collected from a man in his thirties or forties who received the YFV17D yellow fever vaccine.

This clonotype was counted many times. The genes are TRBV7-2 and TRBJ2-7; 7 positions match TRBD1. J was trimmed by 7 bases and V by 2 bases; bases with no gene match: 11. The V gene's germline CDR1 is SGHTA and CDR2 FQGNSA. CDR3 size: 15 residues. The CDR3 nucleotides read TGTGCCAGCAGCTTAACCCCGGGTGCAGGGGGAGAGCAGTACTTC. It translates to CASSLTPGAGGEQYF.

The chain employs TRBV9 and TRBJ2-7; D uncertain. Germline V gene data show CDR1 as SGDLS and CDR2 as YYNGEE. The germline V and J ends were trimmed by 3 bases and 0 bases, with 19 bases remaining between them. This CDR3 comprises 17 residues. In nucleotides, the CDR3 is TGTGCCAGCAGCGGTAACCCTGGGCTGACCCACTCCTACGAGCAGTACTTC. Its translation is CASSGNPGLTHSYEQYF.

This clonotype was observed at least ten times. V usage is TRBV7-9 and J usage is TRBJ1-2, with D perhaps TRBD1 (6 bases). This CDR3 has 14 residues. CDR1 and CDR2 (germline): SEHNR, FQNEAQ (reference sequence). V lost 1 base and J 5 bases, leaving 11 bases between the germline ends. The CDR3 coding sequence is TGTGCCAGCAGCTTAGGACAGGAAATATATGGCTACACCTTC. Amino acids: CASSLGQEIYGYTF.

This clonotype has just a few counts. The CDR3 DNA sequence: TGTGCCAGCAGTTTAGATGCACCGGTGAAAACTACCTCTTACACCTTC. Its translation: CASSLDAPVKTTSYTF. This sequence joins TRBV12-3 or TRBV12-4 and TRBJ1-2; no firm D call. The germline V and J ends were trimmed by 1 base and 11 bases, with 23 bases remaining between them. The CDR3 is 16 residues long.

The rearrangement links TRBV4-3 to TRBJ2-7, with 12 bases lining up with TRBD1. The CDR3 consists of 16 residues. J gave up 6 bases and V 1 base, and 7 bases lay outside the gene matches. Per germline, CDR1 LGHNA and CDR2 YSLEER. The CDR3 nucleotides read TGCGCCAGCAGCCAAGTGGGAGGGACAGGGGGCGGCGAGCAGTACTTC. As protein: CASSQVGGTGGGEQYF.

The J gene is TRBJ2-5, the V gene TRBV4-3; the match to TRBD2 covers 8 bases. The V gene end was trimmed by 2 bases and the J gene end by 9 bases; junction bases not matched to a gene: 8. This CDR3 has 14 residues. Germline V gene sequence: CDR1 LGHNA, CDR2 YSLEER. CDR3 loop: CASSQSPGTRPQYF. CDR3 sequence (DNA): TGCGCCAGCAGCCAAAGTCCCGGGACTAGGCCCCAGTACTTC.

Comment on this clonotype: At one of its ends the junction is not consistent with the germline gene, which may arise from a read error. This rearrangement joins TRBV24-1 to TRBJ2-1; 14 positions agree with TRBD2. The germline CDR1 and CDR2 sequences are KGHDR and SFDVKD. The length of the CDR3 is 13 residues. CDR3: CATSPGLAGGWSF. CDR3 DNA: TGTGCCACCAGCCCCGGACTAGCGGGAGGTTGGTCCTTC.

As concerns this clonotype: One end of the junction is discordant with germline, which a read error may explain. V is TRBV5-1 and J is TRBJ2-7; TRBD2 might be the D (6 bases). CDR1 is SGHRS, CDR2 YFSETQ, per germline. CDR3 length: 16 amino acids. CDR3 nucleotide sequence: TGCGCCAGCAGCCAAAATCGACTAGATCGGGCCTACGAGCAGTGCTTC. It yields the protein CASSQNRLDRAYEQCF.

This clonotype has just a few counts. The chain couples TRBV5-1 to TRBJ2-2; maybe TRBD2 (5 bases). Trimming pared 2 bases from V and 2 bases from J, leaving 19 bases between. CDR1 and CDR2 from the germline V gene are SGHRS and YFSETQ. The CDR3 loop spans 18 amino acids. The CDR3: CASSFLSGASTNTGELFF. In nucleotides, the CDR3 is TGCGCCAGCAGCTTTCTCTCAGGCGCTAGCACAAACACCGGGGAGCTGTTTTTT.

This clonotype has only a few counts. The V gene is TRBV28, the J gene TRBJ2-1; 13 bases match TRBD2. This CDR3 spans 15 amino acids. The germline CDR1 and CDR2 sequences are MDHEN and SYDVKM. After removal of 8 bases from V and 5 bases from J, the junction contained 6 bases not matched to a gene. CDR3 protein: CASQGGLAGNNEQFF. As DNA, the CDR3 is TGTGCCAGCCAAGGGGGACTAGCGGGAAACAATGAGCAGTTCTTC.

The chain has TRBV6-6 and TRBJ1-5, with no clear D. The germline V and J ends were trimmed by 4 bases and 2 bases, with 6 bases remaining between them. CDR1 and CDR2 (germline): MNHNY, SVGAGI (reference sequence). This CDR3 region has 13 residues. The CDR3 loop reads CASSWEGNQPQHF. CDR3 nucleotide sequence: TGTGCCAGCAGTTGGGAGGGCAATCAGCCCCAGCATTTT.

This chain connects TRBV7-2 to TRBJ2-7; 10 bases agree with TRBD1. CDR1 and CDR2 (germline): SGHTA, FQGNSA. This CDR3 has 14 amino acids. V was clipped by 5 bases and J by 2 bases; unmatched bases: 3. CDR3 DNA sequence: TGTGCCAGCAGCACCGGACAGGGGGCCTACGAGCAGTACTTC. Translating it yields CASSTGQGAYEQYF.